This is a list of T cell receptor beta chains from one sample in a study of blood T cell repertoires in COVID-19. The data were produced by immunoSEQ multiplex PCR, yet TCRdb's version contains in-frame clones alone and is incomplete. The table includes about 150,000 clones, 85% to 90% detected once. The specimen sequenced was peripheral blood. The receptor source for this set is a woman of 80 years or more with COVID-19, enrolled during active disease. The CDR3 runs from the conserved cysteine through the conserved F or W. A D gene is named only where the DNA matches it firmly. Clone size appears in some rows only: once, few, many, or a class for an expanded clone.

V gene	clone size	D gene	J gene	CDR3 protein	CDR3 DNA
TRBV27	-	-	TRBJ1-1	CASSLAGNTEAFF	TGTGCCAGCAGTTTGGCAGGTAACACTGAAGCTTTCTTT
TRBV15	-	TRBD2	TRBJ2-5	CATSRVVWLAGGETQYF	TGTGCCACCAGCAGAGTGGTTTGGCTAGCGGGTGGGGAGACCCAGTACTTC
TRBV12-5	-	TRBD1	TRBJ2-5	CASGLGTGRETQYF	TGTGCTAGTGGTTTGGGGACAGGTAGGGAGACCCAGTACTTC
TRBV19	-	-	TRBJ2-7	CASSTTSLSSYEQYF	TGTGCCAGTAGTACGACTAGTCTGAGCTCCTACGAGCAGTACTTC
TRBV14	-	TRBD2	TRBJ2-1	CASSQGLSGRALSEQFF	TGTGCCAGCAGCCAGGGCTTGAGCGGGAGGGCCCTAAGTGAGCAGTTCTTC
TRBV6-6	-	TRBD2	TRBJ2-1	CASSSLAGGGHEQFF	TGTGCCAGCAGTTCGCTAGCGGGCGGAGGCCATGAGCAGTTCTTC
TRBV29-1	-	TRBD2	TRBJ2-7	CSVVWLAGAEQYF	TGCAGCGTTGTATGGCTAGCGGGAGCCGAGCAGTACTTC
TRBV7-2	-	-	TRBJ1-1	CASSLLWDTRGVGGTEAFF	TGTGCCAGCAGCTTATTATGGGACACCCGGGGCGTAGGCGGCACTGAAGCTTTCTTT
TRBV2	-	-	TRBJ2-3	CASSEAPGLSTDTQYF	TGTGCCAGCAGTGAAGCGCCAGGACTATCCACAGATACGCAGTATTTT
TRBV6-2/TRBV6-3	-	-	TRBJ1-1	CASSWTVLNTEAFF	TGTGCCAGCAGTTGGACAGTTTTAAACACTGAAGCTTTCTTT
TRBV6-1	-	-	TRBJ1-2	CASSDHTSGYGYTF	TGTGCCAGCAGTGACCATACCTCCGGCTATGGCTACACCTTC
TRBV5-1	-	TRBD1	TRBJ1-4	CASSSQGISNEKLFF	TGCGCCAGCAGCTCACAGGGGATAAGTAATGAAAAACTGTTTTTT
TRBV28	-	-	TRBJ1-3	CASSENTVSWGNTIYF	TGTGCCAGCAGCGAGAATACAGTCTCATGGGGAAACACCATATATTTT
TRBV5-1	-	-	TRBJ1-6	CASSLERVSNSPLHF	TGCGCCAGCAGCTTGGAGCGAGTTTCAAATTCACCCCTCCACTTT
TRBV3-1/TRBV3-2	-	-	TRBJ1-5	CASSQDRNQPQHF	TGTGCCAGCAGCCAAGACAGGAATCAGCCCCAGCATTTT
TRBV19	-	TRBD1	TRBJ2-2	CASKTGTGIPGELFF	TGTGCCAGTAAAACCGGGACAGGGATCCCCGGGGAGCTGTTTTTT
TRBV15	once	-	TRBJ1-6	CATSRGGLGGYNSPLHF	TGTGCCACCAGCAGAGGGGGCCTTGGGGGGTATAATTCACCCCTCCACTTT
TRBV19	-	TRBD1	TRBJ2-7	CASTPGQGYEQYF	TGTGCCAGTACCCCGGGACAGGGGTACGAGCAGTACTTC
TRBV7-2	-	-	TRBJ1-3	CASSFADRRNTIYF	TGTGCCAGCAGCTTCGCCGACAGGAGAAACACCATATATTTT
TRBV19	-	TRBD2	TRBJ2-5	CASSGGSRETQYF	TGTGCCAGTAGTGGCGGGAGTCGAGAGACCCAGTACTTC
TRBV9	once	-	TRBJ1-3	CASSVGPTGEGNTIYF	TGTGCCAGCAGCGTAGGACCCACGGGGGAAGGAAACACCATATATTTT
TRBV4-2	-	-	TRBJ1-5	CASSQAQGSNQPQHF	TGTGCCAGCAGCCAGGCCCAGGGGAGCAATCAGCCCCAGCATTTT
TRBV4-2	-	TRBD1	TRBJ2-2	CASSQGPTGGTGELFF	TGTGCCAGCAGCCAGGGTCCAACAGGGGGAACCGGGGAGCTGTTTTTT
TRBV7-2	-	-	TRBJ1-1	CASSFKQVNTEAFF	TGTGCCAGCAGCTTTAAACAGGTGAACACTGAAGCTTTCTTT
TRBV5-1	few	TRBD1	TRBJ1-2	CASQPGQSYGYTF	TGCGCCAGCCAACCGGGACAGTCATACGGCTACACCTTC
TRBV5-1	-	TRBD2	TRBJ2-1	CASSLVLAGVYNEQFF	TGCGCCAGCAGCTTGGTCCTAGCGGGAGTCTACAATGAGCAGTTCTTC
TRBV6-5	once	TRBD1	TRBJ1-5	CASSQGDSPQHF	TGTGCCAGCAGCCAGGGGGACTCGCCCCAGCATTTT
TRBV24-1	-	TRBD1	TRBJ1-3	CATPRSRQGRRGNTIYF	TGTGCCACCCCACGTAGTAGACAGGGGAGGCGAGGAAACACCATATATTTT
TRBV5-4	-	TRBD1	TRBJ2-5	CASSSTGTGEETQYF	TGTGCCAGCAGCTCCACGGGGACAGGGGAAGAGACCCAGTACTTC
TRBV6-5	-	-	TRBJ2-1	CASSSVGQEQFF	TGTGCCAGCAGTTCAGTGGGGCAAGAGCAGTTCTTC